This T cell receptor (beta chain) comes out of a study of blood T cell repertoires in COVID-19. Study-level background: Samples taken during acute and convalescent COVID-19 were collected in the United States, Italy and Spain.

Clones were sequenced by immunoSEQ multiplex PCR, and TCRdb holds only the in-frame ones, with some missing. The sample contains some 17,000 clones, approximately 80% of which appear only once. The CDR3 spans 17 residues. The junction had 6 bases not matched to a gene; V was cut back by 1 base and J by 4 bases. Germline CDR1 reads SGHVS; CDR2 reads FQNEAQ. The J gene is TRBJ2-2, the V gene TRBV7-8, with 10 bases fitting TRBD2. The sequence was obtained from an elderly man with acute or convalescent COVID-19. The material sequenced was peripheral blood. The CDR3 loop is CASSLERGGLGTGELFF. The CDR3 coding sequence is TGTGCCAGCAGCTTAGAGCGGGGGGGCCTCGGCACCGGGGAGCTGTTTTTT.